The 17 T cell receptor beta chains presented below share a single source sample, sequenced in a study of blood T cell repertoires in COVID-19. The table came from immunoSEQ multiplex PCR; TCRdb's copy has only in-frame clones and leaves some out. This table holds approximately 90,000 clones, over 75% found once. Source material: peripheral blood. These receptors were obtained from a man between 60 and 75 years old with acute or convalescent COVID-19.

The chain joins TRBV11-3 to TRBJ2-6, with 7 bases that match TRBD1. Looked up from germline, CDR1 is SGHNT and CDR2 is YENEEA. Trimming at V came to 4 bases and at J to 2 bases, leaving 2 bases not matched to a gene. The CDR3 runs 15 residues. CDR3 coding DNA: TGTGCCAGCAGCTCACAGGGGACTGGGGCCAACGTCCTGACTTTC. Translation: CASSSQGTGANVLTF.

In this sample, this clone turned up many times. The chain joins TRBV18 to TRBJ1-2, with 11 bases identical to TRBD1. Per the germline V gene, CDR1 is KGHSH and CDR2 is LQKENI. The CDR3 runs 15 residues. The trim removed 4 bases at V and 8 bases at J, leaving 9 bases unmatched. The CDR3 DNA reads as TGTGCCAGCTCACGCGAGGGACAGGGGGTAGGAGGCTACACCTTC. Protein product: CASSREGQGVGGYTF.

This clone was picked up a small number of times. The J gene is TRBJ2-3, the V gene TRBV10-2, with D possibly being TRBD2 (6 bases). V lost 6 bases to trimming and J lost 3 bases, with 10 bases between them. CDR1 is WSHSY, CDR2 SAAADI, per germline. CDR3 size: 13 residues. DNA of the CDR3: TGCGCCAGCAGCCCGCGGGGAACAGATACGCAGTATTTT. Residues: CASSPRGTDTQYF.

V gene TRBV13 combines with J gene TRBJ2-3; a possible D gene is TRBD2 (5 bases). CDR3 size: 16 residues. Germline V gene lookup returns CDR1 PRHDT and CDR2 FYEKMQ (reference sequence). Trimming left V 1 base short and J 4 bases short, with 15 bases between. The DNA of the CDR3 is TGTGCCAGCAGCTTAGACGGTGGGAGTAGGGCAGATACGCAGTATTTT. Its translation is CASSLDGGSRADTQYF.

CDR3 sequence (DNA): TGCGCCAGCAGCTATACTAATCCCCAAGAGACCCAGTACTTC. It codes for CASSYTNPQETQYF. V gene TRBV5-1 combines with J gene TRBJ2-5, with D unresolved. The CDR3 is 14 residues long. Germline V lookup: CDR1 SGHRS, CDR2 YFSETQ. V lost 3 bases and J 1 base, leaving 10 bases between the germline ends.

The chain uses TRBV6-2 or TRBV6-3 and TRBJ2-7, with TRBD2 identical over 7 bases. The CDR3 is made up of 15 amino acids. In germline, CDR1 is MNHEY, CDR2 SVGEGT. V was pared by 4 bases and J by 2 bases, with 8 bases of the junction left unmatched. The chain's CDR3 is CASSSRLAWAYEQYF. CDR3 DNA: TGTGCCAGCAGTTCTCGACTAGCATGGGCCTACGAGCAGTACTTC.

This clone was counted only a few times. V gene TRBV11-3 combines with J gene TRBJ2-5, with D perhaps TRBD1 (6 bases). Trimming removed 3 bases at V and 2 bases at J, with 13 bases between. Germline CDR1 is SGHNT and CDR2 is YENEEA. The CDR3 sequence is 15 residues long. The CDR3 reads CASSLEQQGQETQYF. The CDR3 DNA is TGTGCCAGCAGCTTGGAGCAACAGGGACAAGAGACCCAGTACTTC.

The chain is built from TRBV7-9 and TRBJ1-1, with 7 bases that match TRBD1. V was clipped by 3 bases and J by 3 bases; unmatched bases: 4. This CDR3 region has 14 residues. Germline-derived CDR1 and CDR2 are SEHNR and FQNEAQ (reference sequence). DNA of the CDR3: TGTGCCAGCAGCTTGTACAGGGGTTACACTGAAGCTTTCTTT. This translates into CASSLYRGYTEAFF.

The gene calls are TRBV3-1 (or the pseudogene TRBV3-2) and TRBJ2-1; 13 nucleotides line up with TRBD2. CDR1 and CDR2 from the germline V gene are LGHDT and YNNKEL (reference sequence). V dropped 1 base and J dropped 2; count of bases not matched to a gene: 2. This CDR3 spans 17 amino acids. The CDR3 sequence is CASSQGLAGGPYNEQFF. The CDR3 coding sequence is TGTGCCAGCAGCCAAGGACTAGCGGGAGGCCCCTACAATGAGCAGTTCTTC.

This clone was seen more than once but under ten times. Relative to the germline gene, one junction end is altered; a read error may explain this. This sequence joins TRBV5-6 and TRBJ2-1; 7 bases are shared with TRBD1. Germline values: CDR1 SGHDT, CDR2 YYEEEE. The CDR3 is 15 amino acids. The CDR3 loop reads CASTLLGQSYNEQFF. The CDR3, as DNA: TGTGCCAGCACCTTGCTGGGACAGTCCTACAATGAGCAGTTCTTC. The whole variable domain, filled in from reference TRBV5-6 and TRBJ2-1, reads DAGVTQSPTHLIKTRGQQVTLRCSPKSGHDTVSWYQQALGQGPQFIFQYYEEEERQRGNFPDRFSGHQFPNYSSELNVNALLLGDSALYLCASTLLGQSYNEQFFGPGTRLTVL.

The chain carries TRBV4-3 and TRBJ2-3; 9 nucleotides agree with TRBD2. Germline V gene lookup returns CDR1 LGHNA and CDR2 YSLEER. Trimming cost V 5 bases and J 5 bases; bases outside gene matches: 5. This CDR3 comprises 14 residues. The CDR3 sequence: CASSLGLAGDTQYF. CDR3 bases: TGCGCCAGCAGCTTGGGACTAGCAGGAGATACGCAGTATTTT.

This chain joins TRBV6-2 or TRBV6-3 and TRBJ2-5, with a weak D call TRBD2 (5 bases). V was cut by 6 bases and J by 10 bases, with 27 bases left in between. This CDR3 comprises 16 residues. Germline V lookup: CDR1 MNHEY, CDR2 SVGEGT. The DNA for the CDR3 is TGTGCCAGCAGCTCCCCGCTAGCCCCCGTAAAGTTCGACCAGTACTTC. It encodes CASSSPLAPVKFDQYF.

This clone was observed once. One junction end disagrees with the germline gene, perhaps due to a read error. The chain carries TRBV6-1 and TRBJ1-2; D perhaps matches TRBD1 (6 bases). CDR3 length: 17 residues. Germline V gene lookup returns CDR1 MNHNS and CDR2 SASEGT. This chain's CDR3 is CASSQAYTGPAPGGYTF. The CDR3 DNA reads as TGTGCCAGCAGTCAAGCCTATACAGGGCCCGCTCCCGGTGGCTACACCTTC.

This clone has only a few counts. The chain uses TRBV9 and TRBJ2-3; TRBD2 matches at 7 bases. V dropped 4 bases and J dropped 1; count of bases not matched to a gene: 9. From germline, CDR1 is SGDLS and CDR2 YYNGEE. CDR3 length: 16 amino acids. CDR3 sequence reads: CASSRTGRMGTDTQYF. The CDR3 region has the DNA TGTGCCAGCAGCCGGACCGGGAGGATGGGCACAGATACGCAGTATTTT.

V gene TRBV10-3 combines with J gene TRBJ2-1, with TRBD2 identical over 14 bases. V was pared by 6 bases and J by 5 bases, with 3 bases of the junction left unmatched. From germline, CDR1 is ENHRY and CDR2 SYGVKD. This CDR3 is 15 amino acids long. The CDR3 sequence: CAIRGTSGSHNEQFF. The CDR3 DNA follows: TGTGCCATCAGGGGGACTAGCGGGAGCCACAATGAGCAGTTCTTC.

This clone was detected only a few times. The chain links TRBV6-2 or TRBV6-3 to TRBJ1-5; D may be TRBD1 (5 bases). The CDR3 contains 15 residues. Trimming left V 5 bases short and J 6 bases short, with 17 bases between. Germline values: CDR1 MNHEY, CDR2 SVGEGT. CDR3 sequence: CASSTGVRESQPQHF. The CDR3 coding sequence is TGTGCCAGCAGTACCGGCGTCAGGGAAAGTCAGCCCCAGCATTTT.

The rearrangement uses TRBV7-2 and TRBJ2-7; D ambiguous. The CDR3 covers 14 residues. Germline V gene data show CDR1 as SGHTA and CDR2 as FQGNSA. The V gene lost 5 bases and the J gene lost 7 bases, with 18 bases spanning the gap. CDR3 nucleotide sequence: TGTGCCAGCAGCCTTTACCAAGAGACGAGGGAGCAGTACTTC. Residues: CASSLYQETREQYF. The full variable domain, completed using reference TRBV7-2 and TRBJ2-7, is GAGVSQSPSNKVTEKGKDVELRCDPISGHTALYWYRQSLGQGLEFLIYFQGNSAPDKSGLPSDRFSAERTGGSVSTLTIQRTQQEDSAVYLCASSLYQETREQYFGPGTRLTVT.